The 13 T cell receptor beta chains given below trace back to one sample, sequenced in a study of Ad26.COV2.S vaccination and SARS-CoV-2 variants. Treatment described: some 19 received Ad26.COV2.S at low or high dose, single or two shots; 5 received placebo; per-sample allocation not given. Vaccine and placebo recipients were sampled on day 63 after the first injection. Measured with immunoSEQ multiplex PCR; TCRdb has only the in-frame clones, and not every one. The repertoire holds about 260,000 clones, with 70% to 90% as singletons. Specimen: peripheral blood, collected in a trial of Ad26.COV2.S vaccine versus placebo. The receptors were sampled from a person aged 18 to 65 who received the Ad26.COV2.S COVID-19 vaccine or a placebo.

The chain couples TRBV19 to TRBJ2-2, with D perhaps TRBD1 (6 bases). Between the trimmed V and J ends, which lost 4 bases and 7 bases, there was a span of 16 bases. CDR1 and CDR2 (germline): LNHDA, SQIVND (reference sequence). There are 15 residues in the CDR3. CDR3 amino acids: CASSTKTGSGGELFF. CDR3 coding DNA: TGTGCCAGTAGTACAAAAACAGGGTCGGGCGGGGAGCTGTTTTTT.

This chain links TRBV5-1 with TRBJ2-7, with D possibly matching TRBD2 (5 bases). The germline gives CDR1 SGHRS, CDR2 YFSETQ. CDR3 length equals 13 residues. With 4 bases removed from V and 2 bases from J, the gap between germline ends came to 10 bases. The CDR3 nucleotides read TGCGCCAGCAGCCTAGGAGGTACCTACGAGCAGTACGTC. It yields the protein CASSLGGTYEQYV.

This rearrangement joins TRBV6-5 to TRBJ2-2, with D hard to call. V was clipped by 2 bases and J by 4 bases, with 11 bases between them. CDR1 is MNHEY and CDR2 is SVGAGI in the germline V gene. This CDR3 region has 15 residues. This chain's CDR3 is CASSYATGSTGELFF. For the CDR3, the DNA is TGTGCCAGCAGTTACGCTACGGGCAGCACCGGGGAGCTGTTTTTT.

This clone was found once. The rearrangement uses TRBV7-9 and TRBJ2-2, with a weak D call TRBD1 (5 bases). The ends were cut back, 1 base at V and 0 bases at J, with 9 bases in the middle. Per the germline V gene, CDR1 is SEHNR and CDR2 is FQNEAQ (reference sequence). This CDR3 has 16 amino acids. DNA for the CDR3: TGTGCCAGCAGCTTAGTCCAGGGCCCGAACACCGGGGAGCTGTTTTTT. This encodes CASSLVQGPNTGELFF.

V is TRBV5-1 and J is TRBJ2-3; a possible D gene is TRBD2 (6 bases). V was clipped by 4 bases and J by 3 bases, with 18 bases between them. Germline loops: CDR1 SGHRS, CDR2 YFSETQ. The CDR3 runs 16 residues. The CDR3 DNA reads as TGCGCCAGCAGCATGGGGTTAGGGCGGGAAACAGATACGCAGTATTTT. This codes for CASSMGLGRETDTQYF.

The rearrangement joins TRBV7-2 to TRBJ1-2, with D unclear. Trimming took 5 bases from V and 7 from J, leaving 14 bases between them. CDR3 length: 13 residues. Per the germline V gene, CDR1 is SGHTA and CDR2 is FQGNSA. CDR3 nucleotides: TGTGCCAGCAGCAATGGGGTTATCGGTGGCTACACCTTC. Protein product: CASSNGVIGGYTF.

This clone occurred many times. Within the sample, other DNA sequences also encode this same CDR3. The chain joins TRBV9 to TRBJ1-5; tentative D call: TRBD1 (5 bases). The ends were cut back, 0 bases at V and 7 bases at J, with 11 bases in the middle. The germline gives CDR1 SGDLS, CDR2 YYNGEE. The CDR3 extends over 14 amino acids. CDR3 DNA: TGTGCCAGCAGCGTAGATGGGGCTGGGCAGCCCCAGCATTTT. Protein: CASSVDGAGQPQHF. Drawing the rest from reference TRBV9 and TRBJ1-5, the complete variable domain is DSGVTQTPKHLITATGQRVTLRCSPRSGDLSVYWYQQSLDQGLQFLIQYYNGEERAKGNILERFSAQQFPDLHSELNLSSLELGDSALYFCASSVDGAGQPQHFGDGTRLSIL.

V and J are TRBV6-2 or TRBV6-3 and TRBJ2-5, with 10 nucleotides matching TRBD2. The CDR3 loop spans 16 amino acids. The germline V gene has CDR1 MNHEY and CDR2 SVGEGT. V was pared by 2 bases and J by 5 bases, with 8 bases of the junction left unmatched. The DNA of the CDR3 is TGTGCCAGCAGTTACACCCTAGCGGGAGAGAGGGAGACCCAGTACTTC. It codes for CASSYTLAGERETQYF.

The chain has TRBV6-1 and TRBJ2-7; no reliable D call. The CDR3 has 13 residues. From germline, CDR1 is MNHNS and CDR2 SASEGT. V shed 2 bases and J shed 5 bases, with 10 bases lying between them. The CDR3 spells CASSERGNNEQYV. The CDR3 DNA is TGTGCCAGCAGTGAAAGAGGCAATAACGAGCAGTACGTC.

This clone was seen only a few times. This chain connects TRBV5-6 to TRBJ2-2; D unclear. Trimming left V 0 bases short and J 2 bases short, with 11 bases between. The CDR3 sequence is 16 residues long. Germline CDR1 is SGHDT and CDR2 is YYEEEE. The CDR3 nucleotides are TGTGCCAGCAGCTTGGCTGGACGGATCAACACCGGGGAGCTGTTTTTT. Its translation: CASSLAGRINTGELFF.

The CDR3 sequence: CASRGGVQRGGYTF. The CDR3 region has the DNA TGTGCCAGCAGGGGTGGGGTTCAGAGGGGCGGCTACACCTTC. The chain carries TRBV6-5 and TRBJ1-2; TRBD1 is a possible D gene (5 bases). The V end lost 6 bases, the J end lost 8 bases, and 19 bases lay between the germline ends. The CDR3 totals 14 residues. Germline lookup yields CDR1 MNHEY and CDR2 SVGAGI.

The gene calls are TRBV6-2 or TRBV6-3 and TRBJ2-5, with 7 positions matching TRBD2. The CDR3 length is 14 residues. CDR1 and CDR2 (germline): MNHEY, SVGEGT. V lost 0 bases and J lost 5; bases outside the gene matches: 3. The CDR3 protein is CASSYSIGGETQYF. Here the CDR3 DNA reads TGTGCCAGCAGTTACTCGATCGGGGGGGAGACCCAGTACTTC.

The genes are TRBV6-5 and TRBJ2-1; 9 bases line up with TRBD1. The V gene's germline CDR1 is MNHEY and CDR2 SVGAGI. CDR3 length: 15 amino acids. The junction had 13 bases not matched to a gene; V was cut back by 10 bases and J by 6 bases. The DNA for the CDR3 is TGTGCCACCAGGGTGGACAGGGGCCAGAGCAATGAGCAGTTCTTC. Translating gives CATRVDRGQSNEQFF.